This T cell receptor (beta chain) was observed in a study of OX40 agonist ivuxolimab in advanced cancers. Study findings and constraints: Among the nonresponders, some also had low normalized T-cell clonal expansion.

Assay used: immunoSEQ multiplex PCR; TCRdb lists only in-frame clones, some missing. The table includes roughly 75,000 clones, roughly 84% detected once. As for this clone: Its specificity is not known.

The CDR3 totals 13 residues. V lost 4 bases and J 2 bases, leaving 9 bases between the germline ends. Germline V CDR1 and CDR2: SGHKS, YYEKEE (reference sequence). The sequence came from an adult with an advanced solid tumor such as melanoma, head and neck, liver or kidney cancer. This chain links TRBV5-5 with TRBJ1-2; D uncertain. The specimen was CD4+ or CD8+ T cells sorted from blood, collected in a trial of the OX40 agonist ivuxolimab. CDR3 in DNA: TGTGCCAGCAGCCGTGACGGGAACTATGGCTACACCTTC. Its protein product is CASSRDGNYGYTF. Variable domain in full (rest from reference TRBV5-5 and TRBJ1-2): DAGVTQSPTHLIKTRGQQVTLRCSPISGHKSVSWYQQVLGQGPQFIFQYYEKEERGRGNFPDRFSARQFPNYSSELNVNALLLGDSALYLCASSRDGNYGYTFGSGTRLTVV.